These T cell receptor beta chains were read from a single sample in a study of immune characterization of retroperitoneal liposarcoma. One entry per CDR3 protein, called by TCRdb with MiXCR from the PCR reads. The data show about 11,000 distinct CDR3 sequences, roughly 22% seen once. Sequenced input: blood. Receptor source: a female donor with retroperitoneal liposarcoma. Each CDR3 is given with its conserved first and last residue. The D gene is left open where the match is weak. Some rows mark clone size as missing; the rest say once, few, many or name a class of expanded clone.

D: -; size: -; J: TRBJ2-3; V: TRBV11-1; CDR3: CASSLAQGTDTQYF; DNA: TGTGCCAGCAGCTTAGCGCAAGGCACAGATACGCAGTATTTT
D: -; size: -; J: TRBJ2-5; V: TRBV11-2; CDR3: CASSAAGARGETQYF; DNA: TGTGCCAGCAGCGCCGCGGGGGCTCGGGGAGAGACCCAGTACTTC
D: -; size: few; J: TRBJ1-5; V: TRBV6-1; CDR3: CASSEQGYRQPQHF; DNA: TGTGCCAGCAGTGAACAGGGGTATCGTCAGCCCCAGCATTTT
D: -; size: few; J: TRBJ2-1; V: TRBV6-1; CDR3: CASSEVSYEQFF; DNA: TGTGCCAGCAGTGAAGTGTCCTACGAGCAGTTCTTC
D: TRBD1; size: -; J: TRBJ1-3; V: TRBV7-2; CDR3: CASSIDRGAGNTIYF; DNA: TGTGCCAGCAGCATAGACAGGGGAGCGGGAAACACCATATATTTT
D: -; size: many; J: TRBJ2-5; V: TRBV5-1; CDR3: CASSLGVGQAEETQYF; DNA: TGCGCCAGCAGCTTGGGGGTCGGGCAGGCGGAAGAGACCCAGTACTTC
D: -; size: medium-sized; J: TRBJ2-1; V: TRBV24-1; CDR3: CATSPTVSSYNEQFF; DNA: TGTGCCACCAGCCCGACGGTGAGCTCCTACAATGAGCAGTTCTTC
D: TRBD1; size: once; J: TRBJ1-5; V: TRBV10-1; CDR3: CASITGVFGNQPQHF; DNA: TGCGCCAGTATTACAGGGGTGTTTGGCAATCAGCCCCAGCATTTT
D: TRBD2; size: -; J: TRBJ2-5; V: TRBV7-2; CDR3: CASTPRSGEETQYF; DNA: TGTGCCAGCACCCCGAGGAGCGGGGAAGAGACCCAGTACTTC
D: -; size: many; J: TRBJ2-2; V: TRBV27; CDR3: CASSMIAVGELFF; DNA: TGTGCCAGCAGTATGATCGCCGTCGGGGAGCTGTTTTTT
D: -; size: many; J: TRBJ2-7; V: TRBV11-3; CDR3: CASSSHYEQYF; DNA: TGTGCCAGCAGCTCACACTACGAGCAGTACTTC
D: -; size: -; J: TRBJ1-1; V: TRBV5-1; CDR3: CASSPGAAPNTEAFF; DNA: TGCGCCAGCAGCCCAGGTGCGGCCCCGAACACTGAAGCTTTCTTT
D: -; size: few; J: TRBJ1-2; V: TRBV6-5; CDR3: CASSYRGQGYTF; DNA: TGTGCCAGCAGTTACCGGGGGCAGGGCTACACCTTC
D: TRBD1; size: -; J: TRBJ2-7; V: TRBV9; CDR3: CASSPHRTGPGYEQYF; DNA: TGTGCCAGCAGCCCCCACAGGACAGGTCCAGGGTACGAGCAGTACTTC
D: -; size: -; J: TRBJ2-3; V: TRBV27; CDR3: CASMGGKDTQYF; DNA: TGTGCCAGCATGGGGGGCAAGGATACGCAGTATTTT
D: TRBD1; size: -; J: TRBJ2-5; V: TRBV2; CDR3: CASSEVEQGAQETQYF; DNA: TGTGCCAGCAGTGAAGTGGAACAGGGGGCCCAAGAGACCCAGTACTTC
D: TRBD1; size: -; J: TRBJ2-2; V: TRBV5-1; CDR3: CASRSLGTGRHGELFF; DNA: TGCGCCAGCCGATCTCTCGGGACAGGGCGTCACGGGGAGCTGTTTTTT
D: TRBD1; size: few; J: TRBJ2-7; V: TRBV6-1; CDR3: CATRGGTGLSYEQYF; DNA: TGTGCCACCAGAGGGGGGACAGGCCTCTCCTACGAGCAGTACTTC
D: -; size: many; J: TRBJ2-3; V: TRBV6-4; CDR3: CASSEGEGADTQYF; DNA: TGTGCCAGCAGTGAGGGGGAAGGGGCAGATACGCAGTATTTT
D: -; size: many; J: TRBJ2-1; V: TRBV6-4; CDR3: CASSRNGPDNEQFF; DNA: TGTGCCAGCAGTAGGAACGGACCGGACAATGAGCAGTTCTTC
D: TRBD2; size: few; J: TRBJ2-1; V: TRBV7-3; CDR3: CASSSYGTSGYNEQFF; DNA: TGTGCCAGCAGCTCCTACGGGACTAGCGGATACAATGAGCAGTTCTTC
D: -; size: -; J: TRBJ2-7; V: TRBV5-3; CDR3: CASRSDPLSHEQYF; DNA: TGTGCCAGCAGATCGGACCCCCTTAGTCACGAGCAGTACTTC
D: TRBD1; size: few; J: TRBJ1-4; V: TRBV11-3; CDR3: CASAKTGATNEKLFF; DNA: TGTGCCAGCGCAAAGACAGGGGCAACTAATGAAAAACTGTTTTTT
D: -; size: large; J: TRBJ2-1; V: TRBV6-1; CDR3: CASSEAGEQFF; DNA: TGTGCCAGCAGTGAAGCAGGGGAGCAGTTCTTC
D: -; size: -; J: TRBJ1-1; V: TRBV12-3/TRBV12-4; CDR3: CASSLNQQLNTEAFF; DNA: TGTGCCAGCAGTTTAAATCAACAATTGAACACTGAAGCTTTCTTT
D: -; size: medium-sized; J: TRBJ2-1; V: TRBV6-1; CDR3: CASSAYAVLYNEQFF; DNA: TGTGCCAGCAGTGCCTATGCGGTACTCTACAATGAGCAGTTCTTC
D: -; size: few; J: TRBJ1-1; V: TRBV10-3; CDR3: CAISESMGGGVNTEAFF; DNA: TGTGCCATCAGTGAGTCGATGGGGGGAGGCGTGAACACTGAAGCTTTCTTT
D: TRBD2; size: -; J: TRBJ2-5; V: TRBV20-1; CDR3: CSARTSGTYRYNEQYF; DNA: TGCAGTGCTAGGACTAGCGGGACCTACCGCTACAATGAGCAGTACTTC
D: -; size: -; J: TRBJ1-1; V: TRBV7-6; CDR3: CASSSSTEAFF; DNA: TGTGCCAGCAGCTCCTCCACTGAAGCTTTCTTT
D: -; size: -; J: TRBJ2-7; V: TRBV15; CDR3: CATSRGGTSSYEQYF; DNA: TGTGCCACCAGCAGAGGAGGTACCAGCTCCTACGAGCAGTACTTC
D: TRBD1; size: -; J: TRBJ2-1; V: TRBV11-3; CDR3: CASSFQGAILNEQFF; DNA: TGTGCCAGCAGCTTCCAGGGGGCCATCCTAAATGAGCAGTTCTTC
D: -; size: -; J: TRBJ2-3; V: TRBV6-2/TRBV6-3; CDR3: CASSYSGRSADTQYF; DNA: TGTGCCAGCAGTTACTCAGGCAGGTCTGCAGATACGCAGTATTTT
D: -; size: -; J: TRBJ2-3; V: TRBV7-3; CDR3: CASSPQATDTQYF; DNA: TGTGCCAGCAGCCCGCAGGCCACAGATACGCAGTATTTT
D: -; size: few; J: TRBJ2-3; V: TRBV7-2; CDR3: CASSLVPATSTDTQYF; DNA: TGTGCCAGCAGCTTAGTTCCGGCTACTAGCACAGATACGCAGTATTTT